This T cell receptor beta chain was observed in a study of blood T cell repertoires in COVID-19. The overall study: Specimens from acute and convalescent COVID-19 originated in the United States, Italy and Spain.

In the original processing: Nucleated cell number was recorded as an estimate derived from reference gene primer amplification. Clones were read by immunoSEQ multiplex PCR, and TCRdb kept only the in-frame ones, dropping some. The DNA gave D and trimming, while V, J and clone size come from that table. The sample has 70,000 to 90,000 clones, approximately 85% seen once. The CDR3 has 16 residues. Trimming took 4 bases from V and 4 from J; bases not matched to a gene: 11. CDR1 and CDR2 from the germline V gene are SGHRS and YFSETQ. The specimen was peripheral blood. The sequence was collected from a man between 60 and 75 years old with acute or convalescent COVID-19. V usage is TRBV5-1 and J usage is TRBJ2-3; 8 nucleotides agree with TRBD2. This CDR3 reads CASSDPGTSGPDTQYF. In nucleotides, the CDR3 is TGCGCCAGCAGCGACCCCGGGACTAGTGGGCCAGATACGCAGTATTTT.